This T cell receptor beta chain came from a study of tumor-infiltrating lymphocytes in primary liver carcinoma. Priming with a constant-region primer yielded TCR beta cDNA from around 0.45 ug total RNA. Libraries of TCR beta came from three nested multiplex PCR rounds with slightly modified ARM-PCR. For around 11 cycles apiece, the opening two PCR rounds ran with TRBV1-TRBV30 forward primers and a C-beta reverse primer. From the multiplex PCR reads, TCRdb called clonotypes with MiXCR, one entry per CDR3 protein. The sample consists of 120,000 or so distinct CDR3 sequences, 65% of them appearing once. Co-extraction of both nucleic acids (RNA and DNA) used roughly 20-33 mg of unsorted bulk tissue. The CDR3 has 16 residues. The germline gives CDR1 SGHNT, CDR2 YENEEA. Notes on this clonotype: A junction end diverges from the germline sequence, so it may reflect a read error.

This sequence was found in a woman aged 55-69 years with primary liver carcinoma and hepatitis B virus infection. Sequencing used liver tumor tissue from sampling region 1. The subset denotes: tumor region T1, superior pole. The chain has TRBV11-3 and TRBJ2-1; 7 nucleotides line up with TRBD1. CDR3 in DNA: TGTGCCGGCAGCTCACCATGGACAGGAGGAGGTAATGAGCAGTTCTTC. This codes for CAGSSPWTGGGNEQFF.